The present T cell receptor (beta chain) was sequenced within a study of cytotoxic CD8 clonotypes in ibrutinib-treated CLL (dated by TCRdb to 2020 to 2022). A note on the overall study: The cohort was composed of ten to eleven relapsed/refractory and approximately 14 treatment-naive patients; IGHV unmutated status was identified in some 17 patients. Partial responses were observed in about 24 patients and complete responses in 2; after a median follow-up of 68 months, remission was maintained in approximately 14 patients and progression was observed in approximately 12. Response samples were obtained after a median of around 11 months of treatment, with a range of roughly 6 to 40 months. Samples averaged approximately 260,000 productive templates and some 96,000 productive rearrangements. Of the 80 to 95 participants in the trial, about 26 had longitudinal samples available. Cryopreserved peripheral blood mononuclear cells were collected at three points: before therapy, at response, and at either sustained remission or disease progression. Patients were still on ibrutinib when every remission and progressive disease sample was collected. On the study overall, not on this receptor specifically: An increase in clonality was observed at ibrutinib response, with clonality remaining stable during sustained remission and falling back toward baseline at progression. Public clonotypes were found to be uncommon and were observed to contract or remain stable during treatment; the increase in clonality was shown to reflect expansion of private clonotypes at ibrutinib response. Sustained-remission and progressing patients did not have matched sampling times, and lymph node repertoires were not examined. Baseline clonality was found to be higher than that of age-matched healthy donors and was strongly correlated with circulating CD8+ T-cell counts.

The time point tag for this specimen amounts to: roughly 25 months on ibrutinib. For TCR beta library preparation, roughly 2 micrograms of genomic DNA was extracted from cryopreserved PBMCs. High-throughput TCR beta sequencing was performed on longitudinal blood samples from CLL patients receiving ibrutinib monotherapy. The patients took part in an open-label, single-center phase 2 trial of ibrutinib monotherapy. The count of this clone is one. Its antigen remains undetermined. The sample holds no much larger clone one base away, and base qualities are not on file. The goal of deep resolution MiSeq sequencing was a depth between 1 in 1 million and 1 in 200,000 T cells, and coverage averaged 10x per clonotype. The immunoSEQ hsTCRB Kit was used to generate the TCR beta libraries. The authors' analysis ran thus. The data were analyzed with ImmunoSEQ Analyzer and ImmunoSEQ Data Assistant, and V, D and J gene assignments followed IMGT definitions. Clonality, with values ranging from 0 to 1, was calculated as one minus the normalized Shannon entropy of productive rearrangement frequencies. Only overrepresented clonotypes making up at least 0.05% of the repertoire of each patient were included in the public clonotype analysis. Repertoires from some twelve age-matched healthy donors in immuneACCESS were used as clonality controls. TCRdb obtained this table from immuneACCESS and retained in-frame rearrangements with V and J assigned. These tables miss some clones; where compared with another copy, unresolved V genes account for less than half of the shortfall, and the remainder is unexplained. The V and J calls and clone size were taken over from that table, and D and trimming were inferred from the DNA. The sample profile shows hundreds of thousands of clones; 60% to 75% of them were found once. The ten largest clones capture about 16% of the sample.

Relative to germline, V is missing 0 bases and J is missing 7 bases, with 7 bases of the junction outside any gene match. The cysteine opens and the phenylalanine closes a CDR3 of 16 amino acids. Here the CDR3 DNA is all that survives: 48 bases in frame from base 1. Taken from the germline V gene, the CDR1 and CDR2 loops are SGDLS and YYNGEE. The chain is made from TRBV9 and TRBJ2-7; 13 bases in the middle match TRBD2. This TCR came from a human donor with chronic lymphocytic leukemia. The source material was PBMCs, sampled after 24 months of ibrutinib treatment. In nucleotides, the sequence is TGTGCCAGCAGCGTAGGGGCACTAGCGGGAGGGCATGAGCAGTACTTC. This codes for CASSVGALAGGHEQYF.